The following is a T cell receptor beta chain sequence with its context. Its antigen is not identified. Primers for the PCR totalled 60 Vbeta and 13 Jbeta. Clones were sequenced by immunoSEQ multiplex PCR, and TCRdb holds only the in-frame ones, with some missing. Here the sample table reports 65,000 to 90,000 clones. The data originate from a study of cytomegalovirus exposure and HLA in healthy donors. At sampling all donors were nominally healthy, likely with unrecorded immune exposures. Overall study results and limits: Presence/absence analyses rested on an assumption that sequencing depth was roughly uniform across donors.

CDR1 and CDR2 (germline): LNHDA, SQIVND (reference sequence). J gave up 4 bases and V 7 bases, and 5 bases lay outside the gene matches. This CDR3 is built from 14 residues. Sequencing input: PBMCs. This TCR came from a female donor in good health and CMV-seropositive. The V gene is TRBV19, the J gene TRBJ2-3, with 10 bases identical to TRBD2. The CDR3, as DNA: TGTGCCAGTAAACTAGCGGGGTCAGCAGATACGCAGTATTTT. Protein sequence: CASKLAGSADTQYF. Supplemented by reference TRBV19 and TRBJ2-3, the full variable domain reads DGGITQSPKYLFRKEGQNVTLSCEQNLNHDAMYWYRQDPGQGLRLIYYSQIVNDFQKGDIAEGYSVSREKKESFPLTVTSAQKNPTAFYLCASKLAGSADTQYFGPGTRLTVL.